The rows below give T cell receptor beta chains drawn from one sample of a study of cytotoxic CD8 clonotypes in ibrutinib-treated CLL. Assay used: immunoSEQ multiplex PCR; TCRdb lists only in-frame clones, some missing. The data show about 50,000 clones, with over 80% seen just once and roughly 22% held by the top ten. The material sequenced was PBMCs, taken after 24 months of ibrutinib treatment. These receptors were obtained from a human donor with chronic lymphocytic leukemia. The CDR3 runs from the conserved cysteine through the conserved F or W. D genes are given only for firm matches. Clone size is given for some rows only: seen once, a few or many times, or a class if the clone is expanded.

J gene	V gene	clone size	D gene	CDR3 protein	CDR3 DNA
TRBJ2-1	TRBV18	NA	TRBD2	CASSPRLADLPNEQFF	TGTGCCAGCTCACCACGGCTAGCGGATCTGCCAAATGAGCAGTTCTTC
TRBJ2-2	TRBV5-8	once	TRBD1	CASSLGQGARTGELFF	TGTGCCAGCAGCTTGGGGCAGGGGGCGCGGACCGGGGAGCTGTTTTTT
TRBJ1-1	TRBV27	NA	NA	CASMMAGRGTEAFF	TGTGCCAGCATGATGGCAGGGCGGGGAACTGAAGCTTTCTTT
TRBJ2-3	TRBV28	NA	NA	CASSFKQGGNSDTQYF	TGTGCCAGCAGTTTCAAGCAGGGGGGAAATTCGGATACGCAGTATTTT
TRBJ1-5	TRBV7-2	NA	NA	CASSKYNQPQHF	TGTGCCAGCAGCAAATACAATCAGCCCCAGCATTTT
TRBJ2-2	TRBV6-4	NA	NA	CASSDRGGGELFF	TGTGCCAGCAGTGACAGGGGTGGCGGGGAGCTGTTTTTT
TRBJ1-3	TRBV7-6	NA	TRBD1	CASSSPQGAGGNTIYF	TGTGCCAGCAGCTCACCACAGGGGGCGGGTGGAAACACCATATATTTT
TRBJ2-7	TRBV4-1	NA	TRBD1	CASSPRQGPSYEQYF	TGCGCCAGCAGCCCGCGACAGGGCCCTTCCTACGAGCAGTACTTC
TRBJ1-6	TRBV5-4	NA	TRBD1	CASSLGGTAHNSPLHF	TGTGCCAGCAGCTTGGGAGGGACAGCACATAATTCACCCCTCCACTTT
TRBJ2-1	TRBV29-1	NA	NA	CSAHWGSGHNEQFF	TGCAGCGCGCATTGGGGGTCAGGCCACAATGAGCAGTTCTTC
TRBJ2-7	TRBV11-2	NA	NA	CASSPAGVVYEQYF	TGTGCCAGCAGCCCCGCCGGCGTCGTCTACGAGCAGTACTTC
TRBJ1-3	TRBV15	NA	NA	CATSPRGLLIYF	TGTGCCACCAGCCCCCGGGGACTCCTGATATATTTT
TRBJ1-1	TRBV19	NA	TRBD1	CASGDRPNTEAFF	TGTGCCAGTGGGGACAGGCCGAACACTGAAGCTTTCTTT
TRBJ2-7	TRBV19	NA	TRBD1	CASSIAAGGGYEQYF	TGTGCCAGTAGTATCGCGGCAGGGGGCGGATACGAGCAGTACTTC
TRBJ2-2	TRBV4-3	NA	TRBD2	CASSQGTSGTGELFF	TGCGCCAGCAGCCAAGGAACTAGCGGGACCGGGGAGCTGTTTTTT
TRBJ2-7	TRBV18	NA	NA	CASSPSQGGYEQYF	TGTGCCAGCTCACCAAGCCAGGGTGGTTACGAGCAGTACTTC
TRBJ2-3	TRBV11-2	NA	NA	CASSLGGGTDTQYF	TGTGCCAGCAGCTTAGGAGGTGGCACAGATACGCAGTATTTT
TRBJ1-2	TRBV5-5	NA	NA	CASSLQGMGYGYTF	TGTGCCAGCAGCTTGCAGGGGATGGGCTATGGCTACACCTTC
TRBJ2-5	TRBV29-1	NA	NA	CSVDPQETQYF	TGCAGCGTTGACCCCCAAGAGACCCAGTACTTC
TRBJ2-4	TRBV11-2	NA	NA	CASSQGYNAKNIQYF	TGTGCCAGCAGCCAAGGGTATAATGCCAAAAACATTCAGTACTTC
TRBJ2-7	TRBV7-9	once	NA	CASSLDIGVVTYEQYF	TGTGCCAGCAGCTTAGATATCGGGGTAGTAACCTACGAGCAGTACTTC
TRBJ2-7	TRBV27	NA	TRBD2	CASSLSRAGAYEQYF	TGTGCCAGCAGTTTATCGCGAGCGGGAGCCTACGAGCAGTACTTC
TRBJ1-2	TRBV29-1	NA	NA	CSAFFWRGASYGYTF	TGCAGCGCATTTTTTTGGCGGGGGGCAAGTTATGGCTACACCTTC
TRBJ2-1	TRBV29-1	NA	TRBD2	CSVDILAGSSYNEQFF	TGCAGCGTTGATATACTAGCGGGGAGCTCCTACAATGAGCAGTTCTTC
TRBJ2-2	TRBV15	NA	NA	CATSRGATGELFF	TGTGCCACCAGCAGAGGGGCCACCGGGGAGCTGTTTTTT
TRBJ1-2	TRBV9	NA	NA	CASSVSGRSYGYTF	TGTGCCAGCAGCGTATCGGGCAGGTCCTATGGCTACACCTTC
TRBJ2-5	TRBV29-1	NA	TRBD1	CSVDPRGLQETQYF	TGCAGCGTGGACCCCAGGGGGCTACAAGAGACCCAGTACTTC
TRBJ1-1	TRBV4-2	few	NA	CASSPGGHQNTEAFF	TGTGCCAGCAGCCCCGGGGGGCACCAGAACACTGAAGCTTTCTTT
TRBJ2-1	TRBV5-6	few	NA	CASSLLKRGRNEQFF	TGTGCCAGCAGCCTCCTGAAGAGAGGGCGGAATGAGCAGTTCTTC
TRBJ2-7	TRBV29-1	NA	TRBD1	CSVWDREGDEQYF	TGCAGCGTGTGGGACAGGGAAGGGGACGAGCAGTACTTC
TRBJ2-1	TRBV5-1	NA	TRBD2	CASSLEAGAYNEQFF	TGCGCCAGCAGCTTGGAGGCGGGAGCATACAATGAGCAGTTCTTC
TRBJ2-7	TRBV28	NA	NA	CASHHQGGGSYEQYF	TGTGCCAGCCATCACCAGGGAGGGGGTTCCTACGAGCAGTACTTC
TRBJ1-2	TRBV30	once	TRBD1	CAWNQDRGGYGYTF	TGTGCCTGGAACCAGGACAGGGGAGGTTATGGCTACACCTTC
TRBJ2-6	TRBV5-8	NA	NA	CASSLGGTGANVLTF	TGTGCCAGCAGCTTGGGGGGGACTGGGGCCAACGTCCTGACTTTC
TRBJ2-7	TRBV5-1	NA	NA	CASSLDRSYEQYF	TGCGCCAGCAGCCTGGACCGGTCCTACGAGCAGTACTTC
TRBJ1-1	TRBV14	NA	TRBD1	CASSPLTGANTEAFF	TGTGCCAGCAGCCCCTTAACAGGGGCGAACACTGAAGCTTTCTTT
TRBJ1-2	TRBV19	NA	TRBD1	CASTFKPTGVYGYTF	TGTGCCAGTACCTTCAAACCGACAGGGGTCTATGGCTACACCTTC
TRBJ1-2	TRBV6-5	NA	NA	CASSQQGDRYGYTF	TGTGCCAGCAGTCAACAGGGTGATCGGTATGGCTACACCTTC
TRBJ1-1	TRBV19	NA	NA	CASSIGQNTEAFF	TGTGCCAGTAGTATAGGACAGAACACTGAAGCTTTCTTT
TRBJ1-3	TRBV5-1	NA	NA	CASSLGQTNSGNTIYF	TGCGCCAGCAGCTTGGGACAGACCAACTCTGGAAACACCATATATTTT
TRBJ2-7	TRBV27	NA	NA	CASSQPGVRTYEQYF	TGTGCCAGCAGTCAGCCGGGGGTGAGGACGTACGAGCAGTACTTC
TRBJ2-4	TRBV4-1	NA	TRBD1	CASSLSQLNDRGNIQYF	TGCGCCAGCAGCCTCTCCCAATTGAATGACAGGGGGAACATTCAGTACTTC
TRBJ1-1	TRBV14	NA	NA	CASRIQGNTEAFF	TGTGCCAGCAGGATACAGGGGAACACTGAAGCTTTCTTT
TRBJ2-2	TRBV5-1	NA	NA	CASSLVVTGELFF	TGCGCCAGCAGCTTGGTGGTAACCGGGGAGCTGTTTTTT
TRBJ1-2	TRBV7-9	NA	TRBD1	CASSLESRQGNGYTF	TGTGCCAGCAGCTTAGAATCGCGACAGGGCAATGGCTACACCTTC
TRBJ2-7	TRBV4-1	NA	TRBD1	CASSHNTGTGAYEQYF	TGCGCCAGCAGCCACAACACCGGGACAGGAGCCTACGAGCAGTACTTC
TRBJ1-5	TRBV10-3	NA	NA	CAIRSAEGQPQHF	TGTGCCATCAGATCAGCGGAGGGGCAGCCCCAGCATTTT
TRBJ2-7	TRBV7-9	NA	TRBD1	CASSPPQGALINEQYF	TGTGCCAGCAGCCCTCCGCAGGGGGCACTCATCAACGAGCAGTACTTC
TRBJ2-3	TRBV7-9	NA	NA	CASSPQGYTDTQYF	TGTGCCAGCAGCCCACAGGGTTACACAGATACGCAGTATTTT
TRBJ2-7	TRBV28	NA	TRBD2	CASSLSGTPSYEQYF	TGTGCCAGCAGTTTAAGCGGGACGCCCTCCTACGAGCAGTACTTC
TRBJ1-2	TRBV15	NA	NA	CATSSPIQGQLYGYTF	TGTGCCACCAGCAGCCCCATCCAGGGACAACTCTATGGCTACACCTTC
TRBJ1-1	TRBV5-1	NA	NA	CASSATPRQSTEAFF	TGCGCCAGCAGCGCAACTCCCCGACAGTCCACTGAAGCTTTCTTT
TRBJ2-6	TRBV5-1	NA	TRBD1	CASSYNPGQVLSGANVLTF	TGCGCCAGCAGCTACAATCCGGGACAGGTACTTTCTGGGGCCAACGTCCTGACTTTC
TRBJ2-2	TRBV7-8	NA	TRBD2	CASTGGVGLAGVVGELFF	TGTGCCAGCACAGGGGGCGTGGGACTAGCGGGAGTTGTCGGGGAGCTGTTTTTT
TRBJ2-7	TRBV28	NA	TRBD1	CASTLKGTGKLRQYF	TGTGCCAGCACTCTCAAAGGGACAGGGAAGTTGCGGCAGTACTTC
TRBJ1-1	TRBV19	NA	NA	CASKGPNTEAFF	TGTGCCAGTAAGGGCCCGAACACTGAAGCTTTCTTT
TRBJ1-4	TRBV28	NA	TRBD1	CASCDRASTNEKLFF	TGTGCCAGCTGTGACAGGGCGTCAACTAATGAAAAACTGTTTTTT
TRBJ2-3	TRBV10-1	once	NA	CASSESAEWTDTQYF	TGCGCCAGCAGTGAGTCGGCGGAGTGGACAGATACGCAGTATTTT
TRBJ1-1	TRBV19	NA	NA	CASSIRGVNTEAFF	TGTGCCAGTAGTATCCGGGGCGTCAACACTGAAGCTTTCTTT